The 21 T cell receptor beta chains reported below all come from one sample, sequenced in a study of shared clonotypes between healthy human individuals. Libraries were prepared by immunoSEQ multiplex PCR; TCRdb keeps only in-frame clonotypes and omits some of them. The sample yields 2.5 million or so clones, more than 90% seen once. The sample consisted of naive CD4+ T cells sorted from blood. Subset denoted: CD45RA+ positively selected. Every receptor here comes from a man younger than 30 in good health.

This clone was found once. This sequence joins TRBV5-1 and TRBJ2-7; TRBD2 aligns across 8 bases. Germline assignment: CDR1 SGHRS and CDR2 YFSETQ. This CDR3 region has 16 residues. Trimming cost V 4 bases and J 5 bases; bases outside gene matches: 14. The CDR3 sequence is CASSGTGGPGLDEQYF. CDR3 bases: TGCGCCAGCAGCGGCACGGGGGGGCCGGGGTTGGACGAGCAGTACTTC.

The chain carries TRBV5-1 and TRBJ2-1; 9 positions match TRBD1. Germline CDR1 SGHRS, CDR2 YFSETQ. The CDR3 is 15 amino acids. Trimming removed 9 bases from V and 4 bases from J; junction bases left unmatched: 11. The CDR3 sequence: CATNVQGQGYNEQFF. CDR3 DNA: TGCGCCACTAACGTTCAGGGACAGGGTTACAATGAGCAGTTCTTC.

V usage is TRBV7-2 and J usage is TRBJ2-5; possibly TRBD1 for D (6 bases). The CDR3 contains 16 residues. The germline V gene has CDR1 SGHTA and CDR2 FQGNSA. The V gene lost 1 base and the J gene lost 4 bases, with 16 bases spanning the gap. CDR3 nucleotide sequence: TGTGCCAGCAGCTTAGGTGGGCAGGGGATAGGAGAGACCCAGTACTTC. Its protein is CASSLGGQGIGETQYF.

V is TRBV19 and J is TRBJ1-2; maybe TRBD1 (5 bases). CDR3 length: 17 amino acids. Trimming pared 2 bases from V and 0 bases from J, leaving 16 bases between. CDR1 and CDR2 from the germline V gene are LNHDA and SQIVND (reference sequence). The CDR3 DNA reads as TGTGCCAGTAGTATAATCTTCCAGGGCGCCACTAACTATGGCTACACCTTC. Protein product: CASSIIFQGATNYGYTF. Full variable domain (remainder filled in from reference TRBV19 and TRBJ1-2): DGGITQSPKYLFRKEGQNVTLSCEQNLNHDAMYWYRQDPGQGLRLIYYSQIVNDFQKGDIAEGYSVSREKKESFPLTVTSAQKNPTAFYLCASSIIFQGATNYGYTFGSGTRLTVV.

The chain carries TRBV6-5 and TRBJ1-5; 8 nucleotides match TRBD1. The CDR3 runs 14 residues. The germline V gene encodes CDR1 MNHEY and CDR2 SVGAGI. The ends lost 5 bases at V and 4 bases at J; junction bases unmatched: 4. CDR3 region: CASSGTGGNQPQHF. The CDR3 DNA sequence: TGTGCCAGCAGTGGTACAGGGGGAAATCAGCCCCAGCATTTT.

This clone has a handful of counts. This chain joins TRBV2 and TRBJ1-5; D gene unclear. Trimming pared 8 bases from V and 1 base from J, leaving 9 bases between. This CDR3 is 13 amino acids long. CDR1 is SNHLY, CDR2 FYNNEI, per germline. For the CDR3, the DNA is TGTGCCAGCGGAGTCGTGAGCAATCAGCCCCAGCATTTT. Protein sequence: CASGVVSNQPQHF.

J is TRBJ1-6 and V is TRBV5-8, with D maybe TRBD1 (6 bases). CDR1 and CDR2 from the germline V gene are SGHTS and YDEGEE. Trimming removed 0 bases from V and 4 bases from J, with 17 bases in between. The CDR3 is 18 amino acids. CDR3 sequence reads: CASSLGRGGGSYNSPLHF. DNA of the CDR3: TGTGCCAGCAGCTTGGGGCGCGGAGGGGGGTCTTATAATTCACCCCTCCACTTT. The entire variable domain, with the rest obtained from reference TRBV5-8 and TRBJ1-6, is as follows: EAGVTQSPTHLIKTRGQQATLRCSPISGHTSVYWYQQALGLGLQFLLWYDEGEERNRGNFPPRFSGRQFPNYSSELNVNALELEDSALYLCASSLGRGGGSYNSPLHFGNGTRLTVT.

The V and J genes are TRBV6-5 and TRBJ2-7; no firm D call. This CDR3 has 13 residues. Between the trimmed V and J ends, which lost 5 bases and 4 bases, there was a span of 12 bases. CDR1 and CDR2 (germline): MNHEY, SVGAGI. In DNA, the CDR3 is TGTGCCAGCAGTCCTACCGGCCAATACGAGCAGTACTTC. As protein: CASSPTGQYEQYF.

This chain connects TRBV9 to TRBJ1-3, with D possibly being TRBD1 (6 bases). The CDR3 has 15 residues. V lost 0 bases to trimming and J lost 2 bases, with 9 bases between them. Germline-derived CDR1 and CDR2 are SGDLS and YYNGEE. The DNA of the CDR3 is TGTGCCAGCAGCGTAGGGACAGCCCCTGGAAACACCATATATTTT. Translation gives CASSVGTAPGNTIYF.

The rearrangement links TRBV30 to TRBJ1-3; the match to TRBD1 covers 8 bases. The CDR3 has 13 amino acids. The V and J ends lost 7 bases and 0 bases, in that order; junction bases with no gene match: 2. Germline CDR1 and CDR2: GTSNPN and SVGIG (reference sequence). The CDR3 nucleotides are TGTGCCTTACAGGGGGACTCTGGAAACACCATATATTTT. It encodes CALQGDSGNTIYF.

This chain links TRBV10-3 with TRBJ1-2, with D tentatively TRBD1 (5 bases). Germline CDR1 ENHRY, CDR2 SYGVKD. This CDR3 is built from 14 residues. The V end was cut by 5 bases, the J end by 4 bases, with 14 bases between. The CDR3 protein is CAISPRDGAYGYTF. For the CDR3, the DNA is TGTGCCATCAGTCCCAGGGACGGAGCCTATGGCTACACCTTC.

The V call is TRBV27, the J call TRBJ2-7; a weak D match, TRBD1 (6 bases). Germline values: CDR1 MNHEY, CDR2 SMNVEV (reference sequence). Trimming shortened V by 3 bases and J by 3 bases, and 15 bases separated the two germline ends. This CDR3 spans 15 amino acids. CDR3 sequence reads: CASSFTGYSFYEQYF. CDR3 in DNA: TGTGCCAGCAGTTTTACAGGGTACTCATTCTACGAGCAGTACTTC.

The chain combines TRBV18 with TRBJ2-3; possibly TRBD1 for D (6 bases). CDR1 KGHSH and CDR2 LQKENI come from the germline V gene. V lost 6 bases to trimming and J lost 3 bases, with 16 bases between them. The CDR3 covers 15 residues. This CDR3 is CASSPTGSSTDTQYF. CDR3 nucleotides: TGTGCCAGCTCCCCTACAGGGTCTTCTACAGATACGCAGTATTTT.

As to this clone: At one end the junction does not follow the germline gene, possibly because of a read error. The chain recombines TRBV6-1 with TRBJ2-7; perhaps D is TRBD1 or TRBD2 (5 bases each). This CDR3 contains 13 residues. The germline V gene has CDR1 MNHNS and CDR2 SASEGT. The CDR3 DNA reads TGTGCCAGCAGTGAACAAACCCGGGACCGCTTACACTTC. Translating gives CASSEQTRDRLHF.

V usage is TRBV6-6 and J usage is TRBJ1-2; possibly TRBD1 for D (6 bases). This CDR3 has 16 amino acids. The V end was cut by 5 bases, the J end by 2 bases, with 18 bases between. Looked up from germline, CDR1 is MNHNY and CDR2 is SVGAGI (reference sequence). The DNA of the CDR3 is TGTGCCAGCAGTCAAAGGACGGGGGCACAGAACTATGGCTACACCTTC. As protein: CASSQRTGAQNYGYTF.

Comment on this clone: The same CDR3 can be traced to other DNA sequences in this sample. This rearrangement joins TRBV2 to TRBJ2-7, with no clear D. CDR1 is SNHLY and CDR2 is FYNNEI in the germline V gene. This CDR3 region has 14 residues. V was clipped by 0 bases and J by 5 bases, with 11 bases between them. Here the CDR3 reads CASSEASGSHEQYF. The CDR3 DNA reads as TGTGCCAGCAGTGAAGCGTCCGGGTCCCACGAGCAGTACTTC.

The chain has TRBV5-4 and TRBJ2-2, with a tentative D call TRBD2 (7 bases). V lost 0 bases to trimming and J lost 0 bases, with 12 bases between them. The germline V gene encodes CDR1 SGHNT and CDR2 YYREEE (reference sequence). There are 17 residues in the CDR3. The CDR3 DNA sequence: TGTGCCAGCAGCTTGGCCCGAGGGGGGGCGAACACCGGGGAGCTGTTTTTT. It codes for CASSLARGGANTGELFF. Full variable domain (rest looked up from reference TRBV5-4 and TRBJ2-2): ETGVTQSPTHLIKTRGQQVTLRCSSQSGHNTVSWYQQALGQGPQFIFQYYREEENGRGNFPPRFSGLQFPNYSSELNVNALELDDSALYLCASSLARGGANTGELFFGEGSRLTVL.

The chain links TRBV5-4 to TRBJ2-5, with D perhaps TRBD2 (6 bases). Trimming stripped 4 bases from V and 2 bases from J, with 12 bases between. The CDR3 spans 14 residues. The V gene's germline CDR1 is SGHNT and CDR2 YYREEE (reference sequence). The CDR3 DNA sequence: TGTGCCAGCAGCCTCCGGACTACACAAGAGACCCAGTACTTC. Its protein is CASSLRTTQETQYF.

The V gene is TRBV5-4, the J gene TRBJ2-7; D is tentatively TRBD1 or TRBD2 (5 bases each). The V gene's germline CDR1 is SGHNT and CDR2 YYREEE (reference sequence). The CDR3 covers 15 residues. V was pared by 3 bases and J by 2 bases, with 15 bases between. The CDR3 is CASSSARDLTYEQYF. The CDR3 DNA sequence: TGTGCCAGCAGCTCAGCTAGGGACCTAACCTACGAGCAGTACTTC.

The rearrangement uses TRBV5-1 and TRBJ1-3; no definite D call. CDR1 and CDR2 (germline): SGHRS, YFSETQ. The CDR3 extends over 15 amino acids. V lost 2 bases and J lost 0, with 9 bases in between. The CDR3 DNA follows: TGCGCCAGCAGCTTTGGAATTACCTCTGGAAACACCATATATTTT. Protein sequence: CASSFGITSGNTIYF. Full variable domain (remainder filled in from reference TRBV5-1 and TRBJ1-3): KAGVTQTPRYLIKTRGQQVTLSCSPISGHRSVSWYQQTPGQGLQFLFEYFSETQRNKGNFPGRFSGRQFSNSRSEMNVSTLELGDSALYLCASSFGITSGNTIYFGEGSWLTVV.

This chain uses TRBV5-1 with TRBJ2-5, with 11 bases that match TRBD2. The V segment lost 4 bases and the J segment 5 bases; nucleotides outside the gene matches: 7. The CDR3 has 15 amino acids. CDR1 and CDR2 (germline): SGHRS, YFSETQ. The CDR3 region has the DNA TGCGCCAGCAGCCCTTTGTCTAGCGGGAGGGAGACCCAGTACTTC. Protein product: CASSPLSSGRETQYF.